The clone carrying this T cell receptor (beta chain) has a count of ten or more. V was trimmed by 0 bases and J by 7 bases, leaving 16 bases between them. This CDR3 has 15 amino acids. The germline gives CDR1 LGHNA, CDR2 YNFKEQ. TCRdb redid the calling of the RT-PCR reads with MiXCR, one entry per CDR3 protein. The table lists about 700,000 distinct CDR3 sequences, 12% to 15% of them singletons. This chain uses TRBV4-2 with TRBJ2-7; D may be TRBD2 (7 bases). The sequenced material came from memory CD4+ T cells from blood. This receptor was obtained from a female donor in good health, serving as a healthy control. The CDR3 region has the DNA TGTGCCAGCAGCCAAGATAACAGGGTCGGGGGGGAGCAGTACTTC. This sequence encodes CASSQDNRVGGEQYF.